The entry that follows covers one TCR beta chain sequence. As yet, its antigen is unknown. The data are from a study of Ad26.COV2.S vaccination and SARS-CoV-2 variants. Overall study findings and caveats: Once vaccination had occurred, spike-specific CD8+ and CD4+ T cell responses reportedly showed substantial breadth. Across vaccine and placebo recipients, the breadth of non-spike TCRs was similar.

In germline, CDR1 is SGHTS, CDR2 YDEGEE. The CDR3 is 14 amino acids. V was cut by 2 bases and J by 1 base, with 10 bases left in between. The table came from immunoSEQ multiplex PCR; TCRdb's copy has only in-frame clones and leaves some out. The data hold fewer than 55,000 clones, with roughly four fifths observed a single time. The sequence came from a human donor who had recovered from COVID-19. The genes are TRBV5-8 and TRBJ2-7; no firm D call. The material sequenced was peripheral blood, taken after recovery from COVID-19. Here the CDR3 DNA reads TGTGCCAGCAGCTTCTTGGGTGGATCCTACGAGCAGTACTTC. Translation: CASSFLGGSYEQYF.